The rows below give T cell receptor beta chains drawn from one sample of a study of technical replicates of blood from several donors. The method was immunoSEQ multiplex PCR; TCRdb's version includes in-frame clones alone and lacks a portion of them. The profile covers roughly 60,000 clones, with 80% to 90% appearing a single time and 5% to 5.5% taken by the ten largest. Source material: PBMCs. The receptors were gathered from a human donor in good health. Some clones in this sample may be carry-over from other donors' samples. Both conserved end residues are part of each CDR3.

V	J	CDR3
TRBV6-6	TRBJ2-1	CASSYSILAGVEFF
TRBV30	TRBJ2-5	CAWRKGLAGVETQYF
TRBV6-6	TRBJ2-7	CASSYEEGRYEQYF
TRBV18	TRBJ1-3	CASSPEEVFSGNTIYF
TRBV4-1	TRBJ1-4	CASSQFQGAGEKLFF
TRBV7-2	TRBJ1-1	CASSRNRASNTEAFF
TRBV6-5	TRBJ2-7	CASSLTGQGNSEQYF
TRBV21-1	TRBJ2-5	CASSKVEGLAGVRETQYF
TRBV7-8	TRBJ2-5	CASSPLMAGVLQETQYF
TRBV11-3	TRBJ2-7	CASSRDSSSSYEQYF
TRBV19	TRBJ1-1	CASQRLTPGGTTEAFF
TRBV29-1	TRBJ2-1	CSVDSIQASSYNEQFF
TRBV4-3	TRBJ1-2	CASSQGFRQGNYGYTF
TRBV6-6	TRBJ1-5	CASSPSSGGGNQPQHF
TRBV29-1	TRBJ1-2	CSVEVELGYTF
TRBV5-1	TRBJ2-7	CASSLAGRAGGYEQYF
TRBV4-2	TRBJ2-1	CASSQDSGLVQFF
TRBV30	TRBJ1-5	CAWSGSAFNQPQHF
TRBV4-3	TRBJ1-4	CASSQETGQEKLFF
TRBV5-1	TRBJ2-3	CASSLRGQGGTDTQYF
TRBV6-5	TRBJ2-7	CASSYQAGPKAYEQYF
TRBV6-1	TRBJ1-2	CASISGGQGAFGYTF
TRBV7-6	TRBJ1-6	CASSLEAGGNGSPLHF
TRBV7-3	TRBJ2-1	CASSLTGEGEQFF
TRBV6-6	TRBJ1-5	CASSYSFAGGNQPQHF
TRBV7-9	TRBJ2-1	CASSLGLDYNEQFF
TRBV7-9	TRBJ2-4	CASSLAASSGTKNIQYF
TRBV6-1	TRBJ1-3	CASSDSWVGGLTGNTIYF
TRBV7-8	TRBJ1-1	CASSPGRANTEAFF
TRBV5-1	TRBJ1-2	CASSLGPRTGDVNYGYTF